The T cell receptor (beta chain) described here comes from a study of beta chain features in type 1 diabetes. On the study more broadly: Examination spanned 100 million to 130 million sorted cells from all samples. Findings of the study overall: Cells carrying high TCR expression could end up over-represented when cDNA is sequenced.

V gave up 8 bases and J gave up 1 base, with 8 bases separating them. The length of the CDR3 is 12 residues. Germline loops: CDR1 LNHDA, CDR2 SQIVND (reference sequence). Every bit of the isolated RNA underwent reverse transcription, so sequencing read expressed TCRB transcripts. Data came from immunoSEQ multiplex PCR; TCRdb stores just in-frame clones and leaves some out. The sample includes around 400,000 clones, around an eighth of them seen just once. Central memory, naive, regulatory and stem cell-like memory CD4+ cells were sorted by CD45RO/CCR7/CD25/CD127/CD95/CD27. This clone appeared a few times. Its antigen remains unknown.

The rearrangement links TRBV19 to TRBJ2-5; TRBD1 might be the D (5 bases). The sequencing input was naive CD4+ T cells from blood. The clonotype originates from a man between 18 and 35 years old in good health. For the CDR3, the DNA is TGTGCCAGTGGACACCCCCAAGAGACCCAGTACTTC. Its protein is CASGHPQETQYF.